The clone carrying this T cell receptor beta chain was detected only a few times. Constant-region reverse primers amplified full-length variable regions, followed by semi-nested Nested Universal Primer A PCR. TCRdb re-analysed the 5' RACE reads in MiXCR, keeping a single row per CDR3 protein. The sample lists tens of thousands of distinct CDR3 sequences, around a fifth occurring once. With 0 bases removed from V and 9 bases from J, the gap between germline ends came to 7 bases. Germline V gene data show CDR1 as SGHRS and CDR2 as YFSETQ. The CDR3 has 12 amino acids. The sorted Tregs were CD4+CD25+CD127-/low cells.

The sample consisted of Tregs sorted from a lymph node. This receptor was obtained from a female donor with breast cancer. V and J are TRBV5-1 and TRBJ2-1; D is ambiguous. The CDR3 DNA reads TGCGCCAGCAGCTTGGTGGCGGCTGAGCAGTTCTTC. Translating gives CASSLVAAEQFF.